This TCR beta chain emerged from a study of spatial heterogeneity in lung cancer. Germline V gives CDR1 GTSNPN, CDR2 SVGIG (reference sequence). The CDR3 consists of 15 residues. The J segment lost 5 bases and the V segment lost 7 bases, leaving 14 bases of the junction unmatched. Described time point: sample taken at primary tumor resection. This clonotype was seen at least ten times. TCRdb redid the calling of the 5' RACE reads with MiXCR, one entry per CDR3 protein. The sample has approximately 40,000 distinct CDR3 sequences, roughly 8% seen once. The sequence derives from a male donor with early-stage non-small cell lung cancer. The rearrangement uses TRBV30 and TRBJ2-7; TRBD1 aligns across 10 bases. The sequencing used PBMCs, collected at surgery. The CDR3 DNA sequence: TGTGCCTCAAACAACTACCGGGACAGGGGACACGAGCAGTACTTC. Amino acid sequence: CASNNYRDRGHEQYF.